The present TCR beta chain was sequenced within a study of blood T cell repertoires in COVID-19. Clones were read by immunoSEQ multiplex PCR, and TCRdb kept only the in-frame ones, dropping some. The data contain roughly 230,000 clones, around 91% of them singletons. This CDR3 spans 15 amino acids. Germline V gene data show CDR1 as LNHDA and CDR2 as SQIVND (reference sequence). V shed 3 bases and J shed 2 bases, with 10 bases lying between them. Comments on this clone: The identical CDR3 is also encoded by other nucleotide sequences in the sample.

The V call is TRBV19, the J call TRBJ1-4, with no clear D. The sequenced sample consisted of peripheral blood. This sequence was found in a woman between 55 and 75 years old with COVID-19, enrolled during active disease. CDR3 region: CASSIARRTNEKLFF. The DNA of the CDR3 is TGTGCCAGTAGTATTGCTAGACGGACTAATGAAAAACTGTTTTTT. Using reference TRBV19 and TRBJ1-4 for the parts outside the CDR3, the full variable domain is DGGITQSPKYLFRKEGQNVTLSCEQNLNHDAMYWYRQDPGQGLRLIYYSQIVNDFQKGDIAEGYSVSREKKESFPLTVTSAQKNPTAFYLCASSIARRTNEKLFFGSGTQLSVL.